This T cell receptor (beta chain) was found in a study of cytomegalovirus exposure and HLA in healthy donors. Assay: immunoSEQ multiplex PCR; the TCRdb copy retains only in-frame clones and omits some. The sample holds roughly 90,000 clones; around 85% are singletons and the top ten take 20% to 25%. This clone came up once. Trimming shortened V by 5 bases and J by 3 bases, and 19 bases separated the two germline ends. From germline, CDR1 is MDHEN and CDR2 SYDVKM. CDR3 length: 17 residues. The V gene is TRBV28, the J gene TRBJ1-4; D gene ambiguous. This sequence was found in a man aged 18 to 29 in good health and CMV-seropositive. Sequenced: PBMCs. The CDR3 DNA sequence: TGTGCCAGCAGTACCATCGGACCGCCGGGAGCTAATGAAAAACTGTTTTTT. Protein product: CASSTIGPPGANEKLFF.